The 30 T cell receptor beta chains presented below share a single source sample, sequenced in a study of vaccination effects on CD4 cells after COVID-19. Antigens for these TCRs are unknown. Peptide-pool stimulation followed by sequencing identified expanded antigen-specific CD4+ clonotypes in the ViraFEST assay. Following an approximately ten-day culture, CD4+ T cells were purified. The person acquired a PCR-confirmed SARS-CoV-2 infection between March and December 2020. The assay was immunoSEQ multiplex PCR, and TCRdb's table has in-frame clones only and misses some. Seen here are approximately 37,000 clones, over 60% observed once, and the top ten hold 33%. Sequencing used CD4+ T cells from PBMCs cultured with a peptide pool, obtained before COVID-19 vaccination. Source of these receptors: a human donor who had a prior SARS-CoV-2 infection.

The rearrangement joins TRBV11-2 to TRBJ1-1; D call uncertain. This CDR3 is 15 amino acids long. V was clipped by 5 bases and J by 4 bases, with 17 bases between them. The germline V gene has CDR1 SGHAT and CDR2 FQNNGV. CDR3 sequence (DNA): TGTGCCAGCAGCCCTAGGGTCTCGCGGTCCACTGAAGCTTTCTTT. Amino acids: CASSPRVSRSTEAFF.

The CDR3 sequence: CASSPRYNEQFF. Here the CDR3 DNA reads TGTGCCAGCAGTCCACGATACAATGAGCAGTTCTTC. This chain links TRBV27 with TRBJ2-1; D is undetermined. The length of the CDR3 is 12 residues. Between the trimmed V and J ends, which lost 5 bases and 4 bases, there was a span of 6 bases. Germline CDR1 MNHEY, CDR2 SMNVEV (reference sequence).

This clone showed up just a few times. The chain carries TRBV5-1 and TRBJ2-1, with D perhaps TRBD1 (6 bases). Germline V gives CDR1 SGHRS, CDR2 YFSETQ. Trimming cost V 4 bases and J 9 bases, with 17 bases left between them. The CDR3 is made up of 14 amino acids. The CDR3 loop is CASSGNRELGEQFF. The CDR3 DNA reads as TGCGCCAGCAGCGGAAACAGGGAGTTAGGTGAGCAGTTCTTC.

The V and J genes are TRBV4-1 and TRBJ1-1; 10 positions match TRBD1. Germline assignment: CDR1 MGHRA and CDR2 YSYEKL. The CDR3 totals 18 residues. V gave up 2 bases and J gave up 3 bases; unmatched junction bases: 12. The CDR3 is CASSQHGGRQGADTEAFF. The CDR3 DNA is TGCGCCAGCAGCCAACACGGAGGAAGACAGGGGGCGGACACTGAAGCTTTCTTT.

This chain connects TRBV6-5 to TRBJ1-2; D uncertain. V lost 2 bases and J lost 2, with 9 bases in between. This CDR3 has 14 amino acids. Per the germline V gene, CDR1 is MNHEY and CDR2 is SVGAGI. The CDR3 bases are TGTGCCAGCAGTTACGTGGGAAGGAACTATGGCTACACCTTC. Encoded protein: CASSYVGRNYGYTF.

The gene calls are TRBV3-1 (or the pseudogene TRBV3-2) and TRBJ1-3; D is uncertain. Germline V CDR1 and CDR2: LGHDT, YNNKEL (reference sequence). CDR3 size: 15 residues. V was cut by 5 bases and J by 0 bases, with 11 bases left in between. CDR3 in DNA: TGTGCCAGCAGCAACGGGCAGTACTCTGGAAACACCATATATTTT. Amino acids: CASSNGQYSGNTIYF.

The V call is TRBV4-3, the J call TRBJ2-2; no definite D call. Looked up from germline, CDR1 is LGHNA and CDR2 is YSLEER. Trimming stripped 1 base from V and 0 bases from J, with 6 bases between. The CDR3 is 15 amino acids. The CDR3 DNA reads TGCGCCAGCAGCCAAGTTTTATCGAACACCGGGGAGCTGTTTTTT. This gives the protein CASSQVLSNTGELFF.

V gene TRBV23-1 combines with J gene TRBJ2-1, with TRBD1 matching over 10 bases. TRBV23-1 is an open reading frame whose function is uncertain. J lost 2 bases, V lost 8 bases, and 9 bases had no gene match. This CDR3 region has 16 residues. For the CDR3, the DNA is TGCGCCAGCCCAACCGGACAGGGGGTCACCTACAATGAGCAGTTCTTC. As protein: CASPTGQGVTYNEQFF.

This clone came up a few times. The V gene is TRBV4-1, the J gene TRBJ2-1; D possibly matches TRBD1 or TRBD2 (5 bases each). Germline-derived CDR1 and CDR2 are MGHRA and YSYEKL. The length of the CDR3 is 13 residues. Trimming shortened V by 4 bases and J by 7 bases, and 11 bases separated the two germline ends. CDR3 region: CASSPRGRNEQFF. The CDR3 DNA reads as TGCGCCAGCAGCCCTCGGGGCAGAAATGAGCAGTTCTTC.

The rearrangement uses TRBV6-6 and TRBJ1-6; TRBD1 might be the D (5 bases). The CDR3 is 13 residues long. Trimming shortened V by 6 bases and J by 7 bases, and 10 bases separated the two germline ends. Germline CDR1 reads MNHNY; CDR2 reads SVGAGI (reference sequence). The CDR3 here is CASSPTGNSPLHF. In DNA, the CDR3 is TGTGCCAGCAGCCCAACAGGAAATTCACCCCTCCACTTT.

The rearrangement uses TRBV11-1 and TRBJ2-5; D unresolved. Trimming cost V 5 bases and J 2 bases, with 12 bases left between them. Germline assignment: CDR1 SGHAT and CDR2 FQDESV (reference sequence). The CDR3 runs to 14 residues. CDR3 in DNA: TGTGCCAGCAGCCCCAGCTGGGGACAAGAGACCCAGTACTTC. Its translation: CASSPSWGQETQYF.

The CDR3, as DNA: TGTGCCAGCAGCTTCCCTACAGGGAGCACTGAAGCTTTCTTT. Residues: CASSFPTGSTEAFF. The genes are TRBV5-6 and TRBJ1-1, with D perhaps TRBD1 (6 bases). Germline CDR1 and CDR2: SGHDT and YYEEEE. V was shortened by 2 bases and J by 4 bases, with 12 bases between the two germline ends. The CDR3 is 14 residues long.

This sequence joins TRBV19 and TRBJ2-5, with 8 positions matching TRBD1. J was trimmed by 5 bases and V by 3 bases; bases with no gene match: 14. Germline CDR1 LNHDA, CDR2 SQIVND (reference sequence). This CDR3 contains 17 residues. Written as DNA, the CDR3 is TGTGCCAGTAGTATCGACTTCCGGACAGGGAAAGGCGAGACCCAGTACTTC. It translates to CASSIDFRTGKGETQYF.

V gene TRBV19 combines with J gene TRBJ1-1; unclear D gene. The CDR3 has 15 amino acids. Trimming pared 3 bases from V and 3 bases from J, leaving 14 bases between. Germline CDR1 reads LNHDA; CDR2 reads SQIVND (reference sequence). The CDR3 protein is CASSINVKRDTEAFF. The DNA for the CDR3 is TGTGCCAGTAGTATTAATGTGAAAAGGGACACTGAAGCTTTCTTT.

The chain combines TRBV29-1 with TRBJ1-4; D remains unclear. Germline V gene sequence: CDR1 SQVTM, CDR2 ANQGSEA. Between the trimmed V and J ends, which lost 7 bases and 0 bases, there was a span of 9 bases. This CDR3 spans 13 amino acids. This chain's CDR3 is CSARSPTNEKLFF. The DNA of the CDR3 is TGCAGCGCCCGGTCGCCAACTAATGAAAAACTGTTTTTT.

The V and J genes are TRBV5-4 and TRBJ2-7; 15 positions match TRBD2. Germline V gene lookup returns CDR1 SGHNT and CDR2 YYREEE (reference sequence). The CDR3 is 18 residues long. V lost 3 bases, J lost 4 bases, and 11 bases stayed unmatched. Written as DNA, the CDR3 is TGTGCCAGCAGCTCCGCCGGACTAGCGGGAGGGTCAGGGTACGAGCAGTACTTC. Translation gives CASSSAGLAGGSGYEQYF.

This clone was seen a few times. J is TRBJ2-1 and V is TRBV3-1 (or the pseudogene TRBV3-2); D is uncertain. Between the trimmed V and J ends, which lost 1 base and 6 bases, there was a span of 7 bases. The CDR3 is 13 residues long. Germline loops: CDR1 LGHDT, CDR2 YNNKEL (reference sequence). CDR3 DNA: TGTGCCAGCAGCCAAGGGCTAGTCAATGAGCAGTTCTTC. It translates to CASSQGLVNEQFF.

The chain couples TRBV6-5 to TRBJ1-6; D unclear. The length of the CDR3 is 13 residues. V was trimmed by 6 bases and J by 5 bases, leaving 8 bases between them. CDR1 and CDR2 (germline): MNHEY, SVGAGI. The CDR3 DNA reads TGTGCCAGCAGCCGGTTTAATAATTCACCCCTCCACTTT. It is translated as CASSRFNNSPLHF.

V and J are TRBV5-5 and TRBJ2-1; 10 nucleotides align to TRBD1. The J segment lost 7 bases and the V segment lost 3 bases, leaving 4 bases of the junction unmatched. CDR1 and CDR2 (germline): SGHKS, YYEKEE (reference sequence). The CDR3 is 14 amino acids. The CDR3 DNA reads TGTGCCAGCAGCTCCCCGGGACAGGGGAATGAGCAGTTCTTC. Its translation is CASSSPGQGNEQFF.

The rearrangement uses TRBV5-1 and TRBJ2-1, with unresolved D. The length of the CDR3 is 17 residues. CDR1 and CDR2 from the germline V gene are SGHRS and YFSETQ. Trimming stripped 0 bases from V and 4 bases from J, with 17 bases between. The CDR3 here is CASSLATLDTAYNEQFF. DNA of the CDR3: TGCGCCAGCAGCTTGGCTACGTTAGATACCGCATACAATGAGCAGTTCTTC.

The chain carries TRBV4-3 and TRBJ1-5, with TRBD1 matching 7 bases. The CDR3 spans 17 residues. Germline values: CDR1 LGHNA, CDR2 YSLEER. Trimming took 3 bases from V and 5 from J; bases not matched to a gene: 13. The CDR3, as DNA: TGCGCCAGCAGCCACAGCCTGACAGGGATGAGGGATCAGCCCCAGCATTTT. This gives the protein CASSHSLTGMRDQPQHF.

The chain carries TRBV2 and TRBJ2-7; 7 bases are shared with TRBD1. The V gene's germline CDR1 is SNHLY and CDR2 FYNNEI. V lost 4 bases and J lost 7; bases outside the gene matches: 7. This CDR3 has 13 amino acids. The CDR3 nucleotides are TGTGCCAGCAGTGGGGGACAGCTTTGGGAGCAGTACTTC. It yields the protein CASSGGQLWEQYF.

The chain couples TRBV18 to TRBJ1-5; no clear D. This CDR3 region has 16 residues. The V gene's germline CDR1 is KGHSH and CDR2 LQKENI. Between the trimmed V and J ends, which lost 4 bases and 5 bases, there was a span of 18 bases. CDR3 region: CASSLTAGGRDQPQHF. For the CDR3, the DNA is TGTGCCAGCTCACTCACGGCAGGCGGAAGAGATCAGCCCCAGCATTTT.

This clone has a single count. Mismatch with germline at one junction end may stem from a read error. CDR3 loop: CASSLRGPAARKDF. The CDR3 DNA follows: TGTGCCAGCAGCTTGCGGGGGCCGGCGGCCCGGAAGGACTTC. J is TRBJ2-7 and V is TRBV5-6, with D perhaps being TRBD1 or TRBD2 (6 bases each). The CDR3 totals 14 residues. Germline values: CDR1 SGHDT, CDR2 YYEEEE.

The rearrangement joins TRBV3-1 (or the pseudogene TRBV3-2) to TRBJ2-3; 13 bases fit TRBD2. Germline CDR1 reads LGHDT; CDR2 reads YNNKEL (reference sequence). CDR3 length: 14 amino acids. With V trimmed by 1 base and J by 9 bases, 1 base remained unmatched. The CDR3, as DNA: TGTGCCAGCAGCCAAGGGACTAGCGGGAGCACGCAGTATTTT. This translates into CASSQGTSGSTQYF.

V and J are TRBV7-9 and TRBJ2-1; 10 bases are shared with TRBD2. This CDR3 is 16 amino acids long. From germline, CDR1 is SEHNR and CDR2 FQNEAQ (reference sequence). V lost 2 bases, J lost 7 bases, and 8 bases stayed unmatched. The CDR3 loop is CASSLTLAGEANEQFF. The DNA of the CDR3 is TGTGCCAGCAGCTTAACTCTAGCGGGAGAAGCGAATGAGCAGTTCTTC.

The V and J genes are TRBV19 and TRBJ1-1; a possible D gene is TRBD1 (5 bases). The germline V and J ends were trimmed by 2 bases and 1 base, with 11 bases remaining between them. Germline V gene data show CDR1 as LNHDA and CDR2 as SQIVND (reference sequence). The CDR3 consists of 15 residues. CDR3 region: CASSILGLTNTEAFF. The DNA of the CDR3 is TGTGCCAGTAGTATATTGGGGCTAACGAACACTGAAGCTTTCTTT.

V usage is TRBV6-2 or TRBV6-3 and J usage is TRBJ2-6; D is unclear. The germline gives CDR1 MNHEY, CDR2 SVGEGT. The V end was cut by 2 bases, the J end by 0 bases, with 2 bases between. CDR3 length equals 14 residues. The CDR3 sequence is CASSYNSGANVLTF. For the CDR3, the DNA is TGTGCCAGCAGTTACAACTCTGGGGCCAACGTCCTGACTTTC.

The V and J genes are TRBV18 and TRBJ1-1, with D possibly being TRBD1 (5 bases). V shed 5 bases and J shed 3 bases, with 13 bases lying between them. Germline CDR1 is KGHSH and CDR2 is LQKENI. The length of the CDR3 is 14 residues. The CDR3 DNA is TGTGCCAGCTCAGTGGGACGTACTCACACTGAAGCTTTCTTT. Its protein is CASSVGRTHTEAFF.

V is TRBV5-1 and J is TRBJ2-7; possible D gene TRBD2, 5 bases. Germline V gene lookup returns CDR1 SGHRS and CDR2 YFSETQ. Trimming took 4 bases from V and 7 from J, leaving 12 bases between them. This CDR3 contains 12 residues. CDR3: CASSPGFGEQYF. The CDR3 DNA reads TGCGCCAGCAGCCCGGGGTTTGGGGAGCAGTACTTC.